This TCR beta chain was sequenced during a study of shared clonotypes between healthy human individuals. Donors, healthy HIV-negative adults, lacked recent acute infections or vaccinations. Only in-frame clones appear in the TCRdb table, and some are missing; sequencing was by immunoSEQ multiplex PCR. Here the sample spans 950,000 to 1,100,000 clones, 75% to 80% being singletons. V was clipped by 5 bases and J by 2 bases; unmatched bases: 7. Germline loops: CDR1 SGHNT, CDR2 YENEEA. CDR3 size: 17 residues. The gene calls are TRBV11-3 and TRBJ2-1; 12 bases fit TRBD2. The sequencing input was memory CD4+ T cells from PBMCs. Documented subset: CD45RA-negative fraction. The origin of this receptor is a man younger than 35 in good health. Some clones in this sample may be carry-over from other donors' samples. This chain's CDR3 is CASSLGRTSGAYNEQFF. The CDR3 bases are TGTGCCAGCAGCCTCGGTCGGACTAGCGGGGCCTACAATGAGCAGTTCTTC.